The sequence of this TCR beta chain was determined in a study of STAT3 mutations in large granular lymphocyte leukemia. Study background: Roughly half the longitudinally sequenced T-LGLL patients had canonical STAT3 mutations.

Here immunoSEQ multiplex PCR was the method, and the copy in TCRdb shows in-frame clones only, minus some. Of under 25,000 clones in the sample, over 80% were seen once. CDR1 is SGHRS and CDR2 is YFSETQ in the germline V gene. Trimming removed 4 bases at V and 2 bases at J, with 13 bases between. The length of the CDR3 is 14 residues. Worth noting for this clone: No antigen is known for it.

Study results and limitations: Every T-LGLL patient had at least one immunodominant TCRbeta clonotype.

J is TRBJ2-7 and V is TRBV5-1; D might be TRBD1 or TRBD2, each matching 5 bases. Sequenced input: peripheral blood mononuclear cells. This TCR was sampled from a man aged 55 to 70 with T-cell large granular lymphocyte leukemia. Some clones in this sample may be carry-over from other donors' samples. CDR3 in DNA: TGCGCCAGCAGCCGGGGAAGGGGACCCTACGAGCAGTACTTC. It is translated as CASSRGRGPYEQYF.